The clone carrying this T cell receptor (beta chain) was detected once. This specimen comes from a study of blood T cell repertoires in COVID-19. Looking at the study overall: Samples taken during acute and convalescent COVID-19 were collected in the United States, Italy and Spain. T cells, B-cell-depleted T cells, or PBMCs provided the cDNA or gDNA that served as material.

Between the trimmed V and J ends, which lost 4 bases and 2 bases, there was a span of 18 bases. CDR1 is SGHNT and CDR2 is YYREEE in the germline V gene (reference sequence). The CDR3 has 16 residues. Source study methods: The authors estimated nucleated cell counts from reference gene primer amplification. The method was immunoSEQ multiplex PCR; TCRdb's version includes in-frame clones alone and lacks a portion of them. V and J calls and clone size are those listed in that table; D and trimming were worked out from the DNA. The sample holds nearly 80,000 clones, roughly 85% seen once. The chain combines TRBV5-4 with TRBJ1-2, with a weak D call TRBD1 (5 bases). The sequencing sample was made of peripheral blood. The sequence was collected from a woman aged 70 to 79 with acute or convalescent COVID-19. The DNA of the CDR3 is TGTGCCAGCAGCAATAACGGGGGGAGAGGAAACTATGGCTACACCTTC. The encoded protein is CASSNNGGRGNYGYTF.